One sample yielded the 22 T cell receptor beta chains listed below, sequenced in a study of identifying expanded T cells in peripheral blood. The table came from immunoSEQ multiplex PCR; TCRdb's copy has only in-frame clones and leaves some out. The sample yields 100,000 or so clones, 70% to 90% seen once. Input material: blood. These receptor sequences come from a person between 18 and 75 years old in good health.

The J gene is TRBJ1-1, the V gene TRBV13; D is ambiguous. This CDR3 has 14 residues. Looked up from germline, CDR1 is PRHDT and CDR2 is FYEKMQ (reference sequence). Trimming cost V 2 bases and J 5 bases, with 12 bases left between them. CDR3 DNA sequence: TGTGCCAGCAGCTTATTAAACAGTCCGACTGAAGCTTTCTTT. Translated, it gives CASSLLNSPTEAFF.

A few counts support this clone. The genes are TRBV4-3 and TRBJ2-7; D not certain. Germline V CDR1 and CDR2: LGHNA, YSLEER. The CDR3 has 16 amino acids. The V gene lost 0 bases and the J gene lost 3 bases, with 15 bases spanning the gap. The CDR3 coding sequence is TGCGCCAGCAGCCAAGATGCCCCTGGCAGGCTCTACGAGCAGTACTTC. Amino acids: CASSQDAPGRLYEQYF.

V is TRBV4-1 and J is TRBJ2-7, with TRBD2 matching 7 bases. Trimming cost V 3 bases and J 2 bases; bases outside gene matches: 1. Germline V CDR1 and CDR2: MGHRA, YSYEKL. This CDR3 is 13 amino acids long. CDR3 in amino acids: CASSHGGTYEQYF. CDR3 nucleotide sequence: TGCGCCAGCAGCCACGGGGGGACCTACGAGCAGTACTTC.

This clone was observed once. V and J are TRBV5-1 and TRBJ2-2; 9 nucleotides align to TRBD1. This CDR3 is 15 amino acids long. Trimming cost V 1 base and J 7 bases; bases outside gene matches: 5. Germline loops: CDR1 SGHRS, CDR2 YFSETQ. DNA for the CDR3: TGCGCCAGCAGCTTGACAGGGGGCAGCGGCGGGGAGCTGTTTTTT. It is translated as CASSLTGGSGGELFF.

The gene calls are TRBV27 and TRBJ2-5, with 8 bases identical to TRBD1. This CDR3 contains 15 residues. The germline V gene has CDR1 MNHEY and CDR2 SMNVEV (reference sequence). V shed 0 bases and J 4 bases; nucleotides not matched to a gene: 4. As DNA, the CDR3 is TGTGCCAGCAGTTTATCGGGACAGGTAATAGAGACCCAGTACTTC. It encodes CASSLSGQVIETQYF.

This sequence joins TRBV5-6 and TRBJ1-1, with no clear D. The germline CDR1 and CDR2 sequences are SGHDT and YYEEEE. V dropped 1 base and J dropped 1 base, with 11 bases sitting between them. This CDR3 comprises 15 residues. The DNA for the CDR3 is TGTGCCAGCAGCTTGTATGGCTTGACGAACACTGAAGCTTTCTTT. Protein sequence: CASSLYGLTNTEAFF.

The chain recombines TRBV7-9 with TRBJ2-2; possible D gene TRBD2, 5 bases. The CDR3 has 15 amino acids. Germline values: CDR1 SEHNR, CDR2 FQNEAQ (reference sequence). V was trimmed by 5 bases and J by 2 bases, leaving 12 bases between them. The CDR3 region has the DNA TGTGCCAGCAGCGGCGGGCCACGAAACACCGGGGAGCTGTTTTTT. Protein product: CASSGGPRNTGELFF.

V usage is TRBV6-6 and J usage is TRBJ1-2; D is undetermined. The CDR3 is 15 amino acids. The ends were cut back, 7 bases at V and 3 bases at J, with 18 bases in the middle. CDR1 is MNHNY and CDR2 is SVGAGI in the germline V gene (reference sequence). CDR3 DNA sequence: TGTGCCAGCACCTCAACTCGTGGGGTCGACTATGGCTACACCTTC. It yields the protein CASTSTRGVDYGYTF.

V is TRBV5-6 and J is TRBJ1-3; no firm D call. The V end was cut by 1 base, the J end by 0 bases, with 8 bases between. Germline CDR1 is SGHDT and CDR2 is YYEEEE. There are 15 residues in the CDR3. The CDR3 loop reads CASSLNSFSGNTIYF. As DNA, the CDR3 is TGTGCCAGCAGCTTGAACAGTTTCTCTGGAAACACCATATATTTT. Full variable domain (remainder filled in from reference TRBV5-6 and TRBJ1-3): DAGVTQSPTHLIKTRGQQVTLRCSPKSGHDTVSWYQQALGQGPQFIFQYYEEEERQRGNFPDRFSGHQFPNYSSELNVNALLLGDSALYLCASSLNSFSGNTIYFGEGSWLTVV.

The J gene is TRBJ1-1, the V gene TRBV11-2; D is possibly TRBD1 (5 bases). Germline V gene data show CDR1 as SGHAT and CDR2 as FQNNGV. The V end was cut by 3 bases, the J end by 10 bases, with 12 bases between. The CDR3 spans 12 residues. CDR3 in amino acids: CASSLGRRGAFF. DNA for the CDR3: TGTGCCAGCAGCTTGGGGCGGAGGGGAGCTTTCTTT. Full variable domain (rest looked up from reference TRBV11-2 and TRBJ1-1): EAGVAQSPRYKIIEKRQSVAFWCNPISGHATLYWYQQILGQGPKLLIQFQNNGVVDDSQLPKDRFSAERLKGVDSTLKIQPAKLEDSAVYLCASSLGRRGAFFGQGTRLTVV.

This chain connects TRBV21-1 to TRBJ1-5. TRBV21-1 is a pseudogene locus. The CDR3 length is 14 residues. CDR3 residues: CASNRGGSNQPQHF. The CDR3 DNA follows: TGTGCCAGCAATCGGGGGGGCAGCAATCAGCCCCAGCATTTT.

In DNA, the CDR3 is TGTGCCAGCAACACAGGGGGCCCTTACTATGGCTACACCTTC. It encodes CASNTGGPYYGYTF. The rearrangement links TRBV5-6 to TRBJ1-2; 9 bases match TRBD1. Germline CDR1 SGHDT, CDR2 YYEEEE. Losses at the gene ends were 6 bases for V and 3 bases for J; bases not matched to a gene: 6. The CDR3 spans 14 residues. Together with reference TRBV5-6 and TRBJ1-2, the CDR3 gives the full variable domain: DAGVTQSPTHLIKTRGQQVTLRCSPKSGHDTVSWYQQALGQGPQFIFQYYEEEERQRGNFPDRFSGHQFPNYSSELNVNALLLGDSALYLCASNTGGPYYGYTFGSGTRLTVV.

Written as DNA, the CDR3 is TGCGCCAGCAGCTTGGCCCCCGGGTCAGGGCCTAACTATGGCTACACCTTC. It encodes CASSLAPGSGPNYGYTF. The V call is TRBV5-1, the J call TRBJ1-2; a possible D gene is TRBD1 (5 bases). The CDR3 runs 17 residues. Germline V gene lookup returns CDR1 SGHRS and CDR2 YFSETQ. Trimming shortened V by 0 bases and J by 0 bases, and 15 bases separated the two germline ends.

This clone has only one observation. The V gene is TRBV10-3, the J gene TRBJ1-2, with TRBD1 matching over 12 bases. Per germline, CDR1 ENHRY and CDR2 SYGVKD. The J segment lost 4 bases and the V segment lost 8 bases, leaving 5 bases of the junction unmatched. This CDR3 has 14 amino acids. The chain's CDR3 is CAIRGTGGPYGYTF. The CDR3 nucleotides read TGTGCCATCCGTGGGACAGGGGGCCCCTATGGCTACACCTTC.

V and J are TRBV7-9 and TRBJ2-1; D is unclear. The germline V gene has CDR1 SEHNR and CDR2 FQNEAQ (reference sequence). Trimming took 2 bases from V and 11 from J, leaving 7 bases between them. The CDR3 spans 11 residues. The CDR3 loop is CASSLSTQQFF. The CDR3 nucleotides are TGTGCCAGCAGCTTATCCACGCAGCAGTTCTTC.

J is TRBJ1-5 and V is TRBV6-1, with TRBD1 as a possible D gene (6 bases). This CDR3 contains 13 residues. Looked up from germline, CDR1 is MNHNS and CDR2 is SASEGT. Deletions cut 5 bases from V and 5 bases from J, with 10 bases between. The CDR3 sequence is CASSWDTYQPQHF. CDR3 coding DNA: TGTGCCAGCAGTTGGGACACCTATCAGCCCCAGCATTTT.

V gene TRBV7-9 combines with J gene TRBJ1-5; perhaps TRBD1 as D (5 bases). CDR3 length: 17 residues. CDR1 and CDR2 (germline): SEHNR, FQNEAQ (reference sequence). V was trimmed by 1 base and J by 5 bases, leaving 18 bases between them. The DNA for the CDR3 is TGTGCCAGCAGCTTAGGGGTAGCAGGGCAGGGTTATCAGCCCCAGCATTTT. It codes for CASSLGVAGQGYQPQHF. Complete variable domain (other parts from reference TRBV7-9 and TRBJ1-5): DTGVSQNPRHKITKRGQNVTFRCDPISEHNRLYWYRQTLGQGPEFLTYFQNEAQLEKSRLLSDRFSAERPKGSFSTLEIQRTEQGDSAMYLCASSLGVAGQGYQPQHFGDGTRLSIL.

This clone was detected once. J is TRBJ2-3 and V is TRBV2, with 9 bases lining up with TRBD2. Trimming at V came to 8 bases and at J to 1 base, leaving 4 bases not matched to a gene. The CDR3 contains 14 residues. Germline assignment: CDR1 SNHLY and CDR2 FYNNEI. CDR3 sequence reads: CASGVAGGTDTQYF. In DNA form, the CDR3 reads TGTGCCAGCGGGGTAGCGGGGGGCACAGATACGCAGTATTTT.

The chain combines TRBV6-5 with TRBJ1-2, with 7 bases fitting TRBD1. J was trimmed by 6 bases and V by 5 bases; bases with no gene match: 12. Per the germline V gene, CDR1 is MNHEY and CDR2 is SVGAGI. The CDR3 is 15 amino acids. In DNA form, the CDR3 reads TGTGCCAGCAGTCCTACGATGGACAGGACGAATGGCTACACCTTC. Its protein product is CASSPTMDRTNGYTF.

In this sample, this clone turned up once. This chain links TRBV5-1 with TRBJ2-3; 8 bases are shared with TRBD2. The CDR3 loop spans 16 amino acids. Trimming took 4 bases from V and 0 from J; bases not matched to a gene: 7. CDR1 and CDR2 (germline): SGHRS, YFSETQ. Written as DNA, the CDR3 is TGCGCCAGCAGCCGGGGAGCGGGGGATAGCACAGATACGCAGTATTTT. As protein: CASSRGAGDSTDTQYF.

This chain uses TRBV19 with TRBJ1-5, with D unresolved. The CDR3 has 15 amino acids. Per the germline V gene, CDR1 is LNHDA and CDR2 is SQIVND (reference sequence). The germline V and J ends were trimmed by 2 bases and 0 bases, with 8 bases remaining between them. CDR3 in DNA: TGTGCCAGTAGTATATTAGCCAGTAGCAATCAGCCCCAGCATTTT. Protein sequence: CASSILASSNQPQHF.

This clone was observed a single time. This chain uses TRBV5-4 with TRBJ2-5; TRBD2 is a possible D gene (7 bases). The V end lost 5 bases, the J end lost 3 bases, and 17 bases lay between the germline ends. The CDR3 runs to 15 residues. The V gene's germline CDR1 is SGHNT and CDR2 YYREEE (reference sequence). The CDR3 DNA is TGTGCCAGCAGTAGGGGGGGGAGGGGAGAAGAGACCCAGTACTTC. Protein sequence: CASSRGGRGEETQYF.